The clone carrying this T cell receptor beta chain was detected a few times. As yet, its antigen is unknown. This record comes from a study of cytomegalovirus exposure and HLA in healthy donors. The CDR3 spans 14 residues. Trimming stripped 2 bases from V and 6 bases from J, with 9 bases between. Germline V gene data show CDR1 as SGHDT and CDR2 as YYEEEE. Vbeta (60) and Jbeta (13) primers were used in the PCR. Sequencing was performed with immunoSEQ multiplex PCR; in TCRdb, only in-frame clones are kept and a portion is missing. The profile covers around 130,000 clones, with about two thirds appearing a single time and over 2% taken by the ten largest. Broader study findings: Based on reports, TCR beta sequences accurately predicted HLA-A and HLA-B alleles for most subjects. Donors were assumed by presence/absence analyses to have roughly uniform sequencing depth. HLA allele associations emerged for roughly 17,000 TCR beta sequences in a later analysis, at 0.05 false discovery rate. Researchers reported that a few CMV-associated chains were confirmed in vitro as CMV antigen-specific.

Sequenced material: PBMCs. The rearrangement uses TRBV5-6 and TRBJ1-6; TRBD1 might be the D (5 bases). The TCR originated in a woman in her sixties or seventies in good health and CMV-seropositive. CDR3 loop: CASSFRAVNSPLHF. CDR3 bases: TGTGCCAGCAGCTTCAGGGCCGTTAATTCACCCCTCCACTTT.